What follows are 16 T cell receptor beta chains derived from one specimen sequenced in a study of T-cell memory formation after mild COVID-19. TCRdb itself ran the 5' RACE reads through MiXCR, one entry per CDR3 protein. The sample shows roughly 250,000 distinct CDR3 sequences, roughly 17% of them seen only once. Material for sequencing was PBMCs or a T cell subset sorted from them (not recorded which). The receptors were gathered from a man aged 18 to 29 who had mild COVID-19 (a few samples of this study predate the infection). Cell type and time point are not known.

This clonotype was counted between two and nine times. This sequence joins TRBV12-3 or TRBV12-4 and TRBJ2-3, with D possibly being TRBD1 or TRBD2 (6 bases each). There are 16 residues in the CDR3. Trimming cost V 5 bases and J 3 bases, with 18 bases left between them. The CDR3 here is CASSIIQGLRTDTQYF. CDR3 coding DNA: TGTGCCAGCAGTATAATACAGGGACTTCGGACAGATACGCAGTATTTT.

The chain links TRBV7-9 to TRBJ1-2; D unclear. There are 13 residues in the CDR3. V lost 5 bases and J lost 6, with 13 bases in between. CDR1 and CDR2 from the germline V gene are SEHNR and FQNEAQ (reference sequence). The chain's CDR3 is CASSPDGRNGYTF. The DNA of the CDR3 is TGTGCCAGCAGCCCCGACGGGAGAAATGGCTACACCTTC. The whole variable domain, remainder taken from reference TRBV7-9 and TRBJ1-2, is DTGVSQNPRHKITKRGQNVTFRCDPISEHNRLYWYRQTLGQGPEFLTYFQNEAQLEKSRLLSDRFSAERPKGSFSTLEIQRTEQGDSAMYLCASSPDGRNGYTFGSGTRLTVV.

This chain links TRBV6-2 or TRBV6-3 with TRBJ1-1; the D gene is possibly TRBD1 (6 bases). V was clipped by 7 bases and J by 1 base, with 16 bases between them. This CDR3 contains 15 residues. Germline CDR1 is MNHEY and CDR2 is SVGEGT. The CDR3 region is CASTQGRGRNTEAFF. CDR3 sequence (DNA): TGTGCCAGCACACAAGGGCGGGGGCGGAACACTGAAGCTTTCTTT.

This clonotype showed up just a few times. The chain recombines TRBV5-1 with TRBJ2-7; no clear D. Trimming removed 1 base at V and 0 bases at J, with 14 bases between. Germline values: CDR1 SGHRS, CDR2 YFSETQ. The CDR3 has 16 residues. The CDR3 region is CASSLTAHVDSYEQYF. DNA for the CDR3: TGCGCCAGCAGCTTGACGGCACACGTAGACTCCTACGAGCAGTACTTC.

The V and J genes are TRBV5-1 and TRBJ2-3, with D tentatively TRBD1 (6 bases). The length of the CDR3 is 16 residues. The V gene's germline CDR1 is SGHRS and CDR2 YFSETQ. The germline V and J ends were trimmed by 0 bases and 5 bases, with 16 bases remaining between them. CDR3 nucleotides: TGCGCCAGCAGCTTGGATATTACAGGGTCGGAAGATACGCAGTATTTT. Its protein product is CASSLDITGSEDTQYF. The complete variable domain, with remaining parts taken from reference TRBV5-1 and TRBJ2-3, reads KAGVTQTPRYLIKTRGQQVTLSCSPISGHRSVSWYQQTPGQGLQFLFEYFSETQRNKGNFPGRFSGRQFSNSRSEMNVSTLELGDSALYLCASSLDITGSEDTQYFGPGTRLTVL.

The chain recombines TRBV7-9 with TRBJ1-3; D is possibly TRBD1 (5 bases). From germline, CDR1 is SEHNR and CDR2 FQNEAQ (reference sequence). The CDR3 loop spans 15 amino acids. Trimming took 5 bases from V and 4 from J, leaving 15 bases between them. CDR3 loop: CASSPGRLDGNTIYF. CDR3 nucleotides: TGTGCCAGCAGCCCGGGACGACTGGACGGAAACACCATATATTTT.

This clonotype showed up just a few times. The rearrangement joins TRBV7-2 to TRBJ1-5; 9 bases fit TRBD1. Germline lookup yields CDR1 SGHTA and CDR2 FQGNSA. With 4 bases clipped from V and 2 bases from J, the junction kept 0 bases outside the gene matches. This CDR3 spans 14 amino acids. The CDR3, as DNA: TGTGCCAGCAGCTGGACAGGGGGCAATCAGCCCCAGCATTTT. As protein: CASSWTGGNQPQHF.

The rearrangement links TRBV24-1 to TRBJ2-1; 8 nucleotides agree with TRBD1. Germline V lookup: CDR1 KGHDR, CDR2 SFDVKD. The CDR3 sequence is 13 residues long. Unmatched junction bases numbered 3, after V lost 7 bases and J lost 5 bases. CDR3 nucleotide sequence: TGTGCCACCAGAGGACAGGGCAACAATGAGCAGTTCTTC. Protein product: CATRGQGNNEQFF.

The chain joins TRBV7-9 to TRBJ1-1, with unresolved D. The germline CDR1 and CDR2 sequences are SEHNR and FQNEAQ (reference sequence). The V end lost 1 base, the J end lost 8 bases, and 5 bases lay between the germline ends. CDR3 length: 11 residues. CDR3 residues: CASSLGWEAFF. CDR3 bases: TGTGCCAGCAGCTTAGGTTGGGAAGCTTTCTTT.

This clonotype was recorded at least ten times. This chain connects TRBV7-6 to TRBJ1-1; D call uncertain. Per germline, CDR1 SGHVS and CDR2 FNYEAQ. Between the trimmed V and J ends, which lost 1 base and 4 bases, there was a span of 10 bases. This CDR3 is built from 14 residues. The DNA for the CDR3 is TGTGCCAGCAGCTTAGAAGGGATCGGCACTGAAGCTTTCTTT. It yields the protein CASSLEGIGTEAFF.

A few counts support this clonotype. This chain joins TRBV6-2 or TRBV6-3 and TRBJ2-3; a weak D match, TRBD2 (5 bases). V was shortened by 6 bases and J by 2 bases, with 15 bases between the two germline ends. Germline V gives CDR1 MNHEY, CDR2 SVGEGT. This CDR3 contains 15 residues. CDR3 coding DNA: TGTGCCAGCAGCTCCCTAGCTACTGTCACAGATACGCAGTATTTT. Its protein product is CASSSLATVTDTQYF.

This clonotype was detected a few times. The rearrangement links TRBV29-1 to TRBJ1-1; D is perhaps TRBD1 (6 bases). The germline V gene encodes CDR1 SQVTM and CDR2 ANQGSEA. The V end was cut by 1 base, the J end by 0 bases, with 9 bases between. The CDR3 has 14 amino acids. The CDR3 sequence is CSVEVGGLNTEAFF. The CDR3 coding sequence is TGCAGCGTTGAAGTGGGGGGCTTGAACACTGAAGCTTTCTTT. Combining the CDR3 with reference TRBV29-1 and TRBJ1-1 gives the whole variable domain SAVISQKPSRDICQRGTSLTIQCQVDSQVTMMFWYRQQPGQSLTLIATANQGSEATYESGFVIDKFPISRPNLTFSTLTVSNMSPEDSSIYLCSVEVGGLNTEAFFGQGTRLTVV.

V and J are TRBV5-1 and TRBJ1-6; 11 positions agree with TRBD1. This CDR3 region has 17 residues. Trimming at V came to 5 bases and at J to 8 bases, leaving 12 bases not matched to a gene. The V gene's germline CDR1 is SGHRS and CDR2 YFSETQ. The CDR3 protein is CASRPAGTGGWDSPLHF. DNA of the CDR3: TGCGCCAGCAGGCCGGCCGGGACAGGGGGATGGGATTCACCCCTCCACTTT.

The chain carries TRBV28 and TRBJ2-5; D is tentatively TRBD1 or TRBD2 (5 bases each). Germline values: CDR1 MDHEN, CDR2 SYDVKM. Trimming stripped 7 bases from V and 7 bases from J, with 16 bases between. The length of the CDR3 is 13 residues. The CDR3 nucleotides read TGTGCCAGCAACACCCCCGGGACGGGGACCCAGTACTTC. It codes for CASNTPGTGTQYF.

This clonotype was seen more than once but under ten times. The CDR3 spells CASSPTGQTFTDTQYF. In nucleotides, the CDR3 is TGTGCCAGCTCCCCCACAGGACAGACCTTCACAGATACGCAGTATTTT. The chain uses TRBV18 and TRBJ2-3, with D perhaps matching TRBD1 (6 bases). The CDR3 has 16 residues. The germline gives CDR1 KGHSH, CDR2 LQKENI. The ends were cut back, 6 bases at V and 2 bases at J, with 18 bases in the middle.

V and J are TRBV4-2 and TRBJ1-5; tentatively, D is TRBD1 (6 bases). The V end was cut by 0 bases, the J end by 4 bases, with 16 bases between. The germline gives CDR1 LGHNA, CDR2 YNFKEQ. The CDR3 is 17 amino acids. The CDR3 DNA sequence: TGTGCCAGCAGCCAAGATCAGCAGGGGATAAGGAATCAGCCCCAGCATTTT. It codes for CASSQDQQGIRNQPQHF.